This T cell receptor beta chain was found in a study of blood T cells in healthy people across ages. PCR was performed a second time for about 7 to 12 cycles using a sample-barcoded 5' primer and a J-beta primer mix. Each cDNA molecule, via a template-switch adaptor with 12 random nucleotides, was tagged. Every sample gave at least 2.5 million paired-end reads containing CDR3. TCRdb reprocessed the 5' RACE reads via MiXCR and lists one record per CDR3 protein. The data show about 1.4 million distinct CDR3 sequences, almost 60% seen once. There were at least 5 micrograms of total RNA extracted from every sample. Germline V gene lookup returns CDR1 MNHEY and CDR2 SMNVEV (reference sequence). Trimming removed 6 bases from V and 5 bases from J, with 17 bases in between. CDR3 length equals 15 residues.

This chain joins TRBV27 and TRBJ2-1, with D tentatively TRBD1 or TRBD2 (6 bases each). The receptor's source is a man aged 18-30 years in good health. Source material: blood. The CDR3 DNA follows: TGTGCCAGCAGCTGGGGGGCCGAGGTAAACAATGAGCAGTTCTTC. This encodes CASSWGAEVNNEQFF.